There are a few counts of the clone carrying this TCR beta chain. These data originate in a study of blood T cell repertoires in COVID-19. Study-level information: The analysed material was cDNA or gDNA that came from T cells, B-cell-depleted T cells, or PBMCs.

Assay: immunoSEQ multiplex PCR; the TCRdb copy retains only in-frame clones and omits some. The table records some 100,000 clones, roughly 90% of them present only once. The CDR3 contains 13 residues. In germline, CDR1 is GTSNPN, CDR2 SVGIG (reference sequence). With V trimmed by 5 bases and J by 5 bases, 3 bases remained unmatched. The sequencing sample was made of peripheral blood. This sequence was found in a human donor with active COVID-19. The donor label of this sample is uncertain. The chain has TRBV30 and TRBJ1-4, with 9 bases aligning to TRBD1. For the CDR3, the DNA is TGTGCCTGGGGAGGACAGGGGAATGAAAAACTGTTTTTT. Protein: CAWGGQGNEKLFF.